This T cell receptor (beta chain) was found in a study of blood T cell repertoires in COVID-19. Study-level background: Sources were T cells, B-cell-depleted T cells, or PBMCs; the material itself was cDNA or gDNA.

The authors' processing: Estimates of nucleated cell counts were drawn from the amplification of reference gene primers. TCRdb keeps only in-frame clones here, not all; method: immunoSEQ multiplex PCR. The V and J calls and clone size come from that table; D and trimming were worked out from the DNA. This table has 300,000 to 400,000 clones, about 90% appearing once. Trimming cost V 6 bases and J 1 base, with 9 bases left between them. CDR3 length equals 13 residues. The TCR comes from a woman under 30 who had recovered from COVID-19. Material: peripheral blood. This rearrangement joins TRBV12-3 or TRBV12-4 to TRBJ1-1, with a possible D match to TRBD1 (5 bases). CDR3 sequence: CASRKTENTEAFF. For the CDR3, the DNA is TGTGCCAGCAGGAAGACAGAGAACACTGAAGCTTTCTTT.